This T cell receptor (beta chain) was sequenced for a study of blood T cell repertoires in COVID-19. Looking at the study overall: Sites across the United States, Italy and Spain contributed samples from acute and convalescent COVID-19. Nucleic acid was either cDNA or gDNA, and it came from T cells, B-cell-depleted T cells, or PBMCs.

This clone was recorded a few times. The repertoire was sequenced with immunoSEQ multiplex PCR; TCRdb's copy has only in-frame clones and lacks some. The sample has fewer than 300,000 clones; about 87% are singletons. The germline CDR1 and CDR2 sequences are SGDLS and YYNGEE. Trimming cost V 1 base and J 2 bases, with 6 bases left between them. There are 14 residues in the CDR3. V and J are TRBV9 and TRBJ1-4; maybe TRBD1 (6 bases). This TCR was sampled from a woman in her forties or fifties with acute or convalescent COVID-19. Material: peripheral blood. The CDR3, as DNA: TGTGCCAGCAGCGTACAGGGGACTAATGAAAAACTGTTTTTT. Amino acid sequence: CASSVQGTNEKLFF. Using reference TRBV9 and TRBJ1-4 for the parts outside the CDR3, the full variable domain is DSGVTQTPKHLITATGQRVTLRCSPRSGDLSVYWYQQSLDQGLQFLIQYYNGEERAKGNILERFSAQQFPDLHSELNLSSLELGDSALYFCASSVQGTNEKLFFGSGTQLSVL.